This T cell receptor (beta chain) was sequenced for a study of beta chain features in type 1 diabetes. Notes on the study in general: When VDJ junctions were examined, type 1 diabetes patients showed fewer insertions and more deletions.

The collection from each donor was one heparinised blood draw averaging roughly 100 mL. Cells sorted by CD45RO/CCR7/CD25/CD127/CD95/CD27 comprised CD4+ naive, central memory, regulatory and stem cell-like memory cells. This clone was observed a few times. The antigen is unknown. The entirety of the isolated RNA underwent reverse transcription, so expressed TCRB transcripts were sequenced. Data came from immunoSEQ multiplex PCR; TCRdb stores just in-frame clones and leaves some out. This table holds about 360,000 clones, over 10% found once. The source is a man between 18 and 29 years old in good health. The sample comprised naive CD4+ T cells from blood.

CDR3 DNA: TGTGCCAGCAGCCCCGCCGGGGACACTGAAGCTTTCTTT. Translation: CASSPAGDTEAFF. This sequence joins TRBV11-2 and TRBJ1-1; D is unclear. The CDR3 loop spans 13 amino acids. Deletions cut 5 bases from V and 3 bases from J, with 10 bases between. Germline V gene data show CDR1 as SGHAT and CDR2 as FQNNGV.